These 27 T cell receptor beta chains were sequenced from one sample in a study of CDR3 diversity in severe acne. A single record per CDR3 protein comes from TCRdb applying MiXCR to the PCR reads. The table has about 97,000 distinct CDR3 sequences, approximately 47% seen once; the top ten hold around 11%. Sequencing used blood. These receptors were collected from a male donor with acne.

This clonotype showed up many times. The chain has TRBV7-9 and TRBJ1-4; tentative D call: TRBD1 (5 bases). The CDR3 covers 15 residues. V was clipped by 5 bases and J by 4 bases, with 14 bases between them. Per germline, CDR1 SEHNR and CDR2 FQNEAQ (reference sequence). The CDR3 region is CASSTLRQNNEKLFF. CDR3 DNA sequence: TGTGCCAGCAGCACCCTACGACAGAATAATGAAAAACTGTTTTTT.

This clonotype was seen ten or more times. The chain combines TRBV6-2 or TRBV6-3 with TRBJ1-1; D ambiguous. This CDR3 comprises 12 residues. Germline CDR1 reads MNHEY; CDR2 reads SVGEGT. V dropped 5 bases and J dropped 1 base, with 5 bases sitting between them. The CDR3 reads CASSRRNTEAFF. The CDR3 DNA reads TGTGCCAGCAGTCGAAGGAACACTGAAGCTTTCTTT.

CDR3 sequence (DNA): TGTGCCAGTAACAGCAGTTACGACCTCCTCGGGAATGAGCAGTTCTTC. It translates to CASNSSYDLLGNEQFF. The chain links TRBV19 to TRBJ2-1; D unclear. CDR3 length equals 16 residues. Germline CDR1 reads LNHDA; CDR2 reads SQIVND (reference sequence). V lost 7 bases and J 7 bases, leaving 23 bases between the germline ends.

The rearrangement joins TRBV24-1 to TRBJ1-5; a weak D match, TRBD1 (5 bases). The CDR3 has 18 amino acids. Trimming removed 4 bases at V and 4 bases at J, with 22 bases between. Germline CDR1 KGHDR, CDR2 SFDVKD. CDR3 sequence: CATSDPDLSTGGNQPQHF. For the CDR3, the DNA is TGTGCCACCAGTGACCCGGACCTAAGTACAGGCGGTAATCAGCCCCAGCATTTT.

J is TRBJ2-6 and V is TRBV15; the match to TRBD1 covers 10 bases. From germline, CDR1 is LNHNV and CDR2 YYDKDF (reference sequence). This CDR3 is built from 18 residues. The V and J ends lost 0 bases and 1 base, in that order; junction bases with no gene match: 3. The CDR3 coding sequence is TGTGCCACCAGCAGAGAAGACAGGGGGCCGTCTGGGGCCAACGTCCTGACTTTC. It codes for CATSREDRGPSGANVLTF.

J is TRBJ2-6 and V is TRBV15, with a possible D match to TRBD1 (7 bases). The germline CDR1 and CDR2 sequences are LNHNV and YYDKDF (reference sequence). The CDR3 contains 17 residues. V was pared by 3 bases and J by 0 bases, with 12 bases between. The CDR3 nucleotides read TGTGCCACCAGCAGGGACAGGACTAACTCTGGGGCCAACGTCCTGACTTTC. Translated, it gives CATSRDRTNSGANVLTF. Drawing the rest from reference TRBV15 and TRBJ2-6, the complete variable domain is DAMVIQNPRYQVTQFGKPVTLSCSQTLNHNVMYWYQQKSSQAPKLLFHYYDKDFNNEADTPDNFQSRRPNTSFCFLDIRSPGLGDTAMYLCATSRDRTNSGANVLTFGAGSRLTVL.

The rearrangement joins TRBV29-1 to TRBJ2-7, with D perhaps matching TRBD1 (5 bases). Trimming took off 6 bases at V and 2 bases at J, with 14 bases between the two ends. This CDR3 is 13 amino acids long. CDR1 SQVTM and CDR2 ANQGSEA come from the germline V gene. The CDR3, as DNA: TGCAGCGTGGTCCAGGGAATGACCTACGAGCAGTACTTC. Translating gives CSVVQGMTYEQYF.

This rearrangement joins TRBV10-3 to TRBJ2-7; 9 nucleotides agree with TRBD1. The CDR3 totals 15 residues. Looked up from germline, CDR1 is ENHRY and CDR2 is SYGVKD. The trim removed 4 bases at V and 1 base at J, leaving 5 bases unmatched. CDR3 region: CAISGVDRGSYEQYF. The CDR3 coding sequence is TGTGCCATCAGTGGGGTGGACAGGGGATCCTACGAGCAGTACTTC.

This clonotype is categorized as medium-sized. The V and J genes are TRBV7-2 and TRBJ2-7, with D perhaps matching TRBD2 (5 bases). This CDR3 is 14 amino acids long. V lost 5 bases to trimming and J lost 0 bases, with 11 bases between them. Per the germline V gene, CDR1 is SGHTA and CDR2 is FQGNSA. The CDR3 loop is CASSPSGPSYEQYF. CDR3 DNA: TGTGCCAGCAGCCCCAGCGGTCCCTCCTACGAGCAGTACTTC.

To note about this clonotype: As the CDR3 is not closed by the conserved phenylalanine or tryptophan, this likely results from a read error. The chain joins TRBV5-6 to TRBJ1-2; a possible D gene is TRBD1 (5 bases). The V gene's germline CDR1 is SGHDT and CDR2 YYEEEE. V was pared by 4 bases and J by 5 bases, with 24 bases between. The CDR3 has 17 amino acids. The CDR3 spells CASSPEVGTGRRYGYTC. The CDR3, as DNA: TGTGCCAGCAGCCCGGAAGTAGGGACGGGACGGAGGTATGGCTACACCTGC.

By share, this clonotype ranks as medium-sized. The rearrangement uses TRBV20-1 and TRBJ1-6; perhaps TRBD1 as D (6 bases). V was cut by 4 bases and J by 9 bases, with 13 bases left in between. The germline V gene has CDR1 DFQATT and CDR2 SNEGSKA (reference sequence). This CDR3 spans 13 amino acids. CDR3 nucleotides: TGCAGTGCTAAACAGGGCTCCTTTTCACCCCTCCACTTT. It is translated as CSAKQGSFSPLHF.

As concerns this clonotype: A clone one base away is much larger, so this may be a read error. A read error is likely, as this CDR3 ends without the conserved phenylalanine or tryptophan. The CDR3: CASSIRFQSGANVLTS. CDR3 sequence (DNA): TGTGCCAGTAGTATACGGTTTCAGTCTGGGGCCAACGTCCTGACTTCC. V usage is TRBV19 and J usage is TRBJ2-6; D ambiguous. Germline assignment: CDR1 LNHDA and CDR2 SQIVND (reference sequence). The CDR3 consists of 16 residues. The V gene lost 2 bases and the J gene lost 1 base, with 9 bases spanning the gap.

Comment on this clonotype: This clone may be a read error of a much larger clone one base away. The chain employs TRBV14 and TRBJ2-1; 7 bases map to TRBD1. V gave up 4 bases and J gave up 8 bases; unmatched junction bases: 5. Germline CDR1 SGHDN, CDR2 FVKESK. The CDR3 contains 13 residues. CDR3 residues: CASSPFQGDEQFF. CDR3 DNA sequence: TGTGCCAGCAGCCCATTCCAGGGGGATGAGCAGTTCTTC.

This clonotype was detected only a few times. The junction and the germline gene differ at one end; a read error may be behind it. The chain joins TRBV20-1 to TRBJ2-5, with TRBD2 identical over 7 bases. The CDR3 runs 16 residues. The germline CDR1 and CDR2 sequences are DFQATT and SNEGSKA (reference sequence). The CDR3 protein is CSARAKGTNGEEAQYF. CDR3 in DNA: TGCAGTGCTAGAGCAAAAGGGACTAACGGAGAAGAGGCCCAGTACTTC.

The chain links TRBV7-9 to TRBJ2-6, with D unresolved. There are 17 residues in the CDR3. V lost 5 bases and J lost 1, with 15 bases in between. Germline V gene data show CDR1 as SEHNR and CDR2 as FQNEAQ (reference sequence). In nucleotides, the CDR3 is TGTGCCAGCAGCCCCCGCGCCATGACGTCTGGGGCCAACGTCCTGACTTTC. Amino acids: CASSPRAMTSGANVLTF.

V usage is TRBV6-5 and J usage is TRBJ2-7; 7 bases fit TRBD1. Germline V gene data show CDR1 as MNHEY and CDR2 as SVGAGI. This CDR3 has 13 residues. Trimming took 0 bases from V and 6 from J; bases not matched to a gene: 2. The CDR3 bases are TGTGCCAGCAGTTACTCGAGGACAGGCGAGCAGTACTTC. Its translation: CASSYSRTGEQYF.

This clonotype was seen more than once but under ten times. V usage is TRBV29-1 and J usage is TRBJ2-7; 10 bases align to TRBD1. CDR1 SQVTM and CDR2 ANQGSEA come from the germline V gene. The CDR3 covers 15 residues. V lost 6 bases, J lost 6 bases, and 14 bases stayed unmatched. In DNA, the CDR3 is TGCAGCGTCCTCCCTGACGGGACAGGGGTGCGCGAGCAGTACTTC. It yields the protein CSVLPDGTGVREQYF.

This clonotype has only a few counts. The V call is TRBV6-5, the J call TRBJ2-3; 9 nucleotides align to TRBD2. Unmatched junction bases numbered 7, after V lost 8 bases and J lost 4 bases. CDR1 and CDR2 from the germline V gene are MNHEY and SVGAGI. This CDR3 has 14 amino acids. The CDR3 protein is CASQGAGGSDTQYF. CDR3 nucleotide sequence: TGTGCCAGCCAAGGGGCGGGAGGGTCAGATACGCAGTATTTT.

The V call is TRBV9, the J call TRBJ2-1; 8 nucleotides line up with TRBD2. Germline V gene lookup returns CDR1 SGDLS and CDR2 YYNGEE. The V segment lost 0 bases and the J segment 7 bases; nucleotides outside the gene matches: 12. CDR3 length: 17 residues. The CDR3 region has the DNA TGTGCCAGCAGCGTAGGAGGAGGGACTAGTGTCGGGAATGAGCAGTTCTTC. It translates to CASSVGGGTSVGNEQFF.

Turning to this clonotype: Because it lacks the conserved phenylalanine or tryptophan at the end, this CDR3 is likely a read error. It is unclear where the CDR3 begins or ends on the DNA, so no DNA is shown, and the CDR3 is as TCRdb lists it. The chain uses TRBV25-1 and TRBJ2-2; no DNA check was done on the table's D call, TRBD2. The CDR3 extends over 16 residues, inclusive of both ends. From germline, CDR1 is MGHDK and CDR2 SYGVNS. The chain's CDR3 is CASSDLAGGDTGELSL.

This clonotype was recorded many times. The rearrangement uses TRBV7-2 and TRBJ2-1; 12 bases match TRBD2. Germline V gene data show CDR1 as SGHTA and CDR2 as FQGNSA. CDR3 length equals 20 residues. With 5 bases clipped from V and 4 bases from J, the junction kept 18 bases outside the gene matches. The DNA for the CDR3 is TGTGCCAGCAGCCCAATGGGACACCGACTAGCGGGAGATGGGTACAATGAGCAGTTCTTC. Protein: CASSPMGHRLAGDGYNEQFF.

This rearrangement joins TRBV29-1 to TRBJ1-1; maybe TRBD1 (5 bases). The germline V gene has CDR1 SQVTM and CDR2 ANQGSEA. The CDR3 runs 12 residues. Trimming removed 7 bases from V and 1 base from J, with 10 bases in between. CDR3 sequence reads: CSGRDGNTEAFF. The CDR3 region has the DNA TGCAGCGGCCGGGACGGGAACACTGAAGCTTTCTTT.

The chain joins TRBV11-2 to TRBJ1-1, with D hard to call. Trimming removed 0 bases at V and 2 bases at J, with 7 bases between. The CDR3 has 14 residues. Germline loops: CDR1 SGHAT, CDR2 FQNNGV. Here the CDR3 reads CASSLEMGNTEAFF. CDR3 sequence (DNA): TGTGCCAGCAGCTTAGAGATGGGAAACACTGAAGCTTTCTTT.

The J gene is TRBJ2-7, the V gene TRBV7-6, with 9 positions matching TRBD2. The V segment lost 5 bases and the J segment 1 base; nucleotides outside the gene matches: 3. The germline gives CDR1 SGHVS, CDR2 FNYEAQ. The CDR3 spans 14 residues. The CDR3 region is CASSQAGGSYEQYF. CDR3 DNA: TGTGCCAGCAGCCAGGCGGGAGGGTCCTACGAGCAGTACTTC. The full variable domain, rest sourced from reference TRBV7-6 and TRBJ2-7, is GAGVSQSPRYKVTKRGQDVALRCDPISGHVSLYWYRQALGQGPEFLTYFNYEAQQDKSGLPNDRFSAERPEGSISTLTIQRTEQRDSAMYRCASSQAGGSYEQYFGPGTRLTVT.

This clonotype was found many times. The chain carries TRBV20-1 and TRBJ2-7; 10 bases align to TRBD1. The CDR3 is 15 residues long. Trimming cost V 6 bases and J 5 bases; bases outside gene matches: 13. CDR1 is DFQATT, CDR2 SNEGSKA, per germline (reference sequence). The DNA for the CDR3 is TGCAGTGCCGACGACGGACAGGGGGGGGTCGACGAGCAGTACTTC. Amino acid sequence: CSADDGQGGVDEQYF.

V gene TRBV7-8 combines with J gene TRBJ1-2, with D tentatively TRBD1 (5 bases). The CDR3 contains 14 residues. Germline assignment: CDR1 SGHVS and CDR2 FQNEAQ. V dropped 7 bases and J dropped 4 bases, with 16 bases sitting between them. The DNA for the CDR3 is TGTGCCAGCACGACGACGACCGGGGGCTATGGCTACACCTTC. It codes for CASTTTTGGYGYTF.

Note on this clonotype: One end of the junction varies from germline; a read error may be responsible. The rearrangement links TRBV7-2 to TRBJ1-1; 7 bases agree with TRBD1. Germline lookup yields CDR1 SGHTA and CDR2 FQGNSA. This CDR3 comprises 17 residues. CDR3 sequence: CASSSAFTGVVNTEAFF. CDR3 nucleotide sequence: TGTGCTAGCAGCTCAGCATTTACAGGGGTGGTGAACACTGAAGCTTTCTTT.